The rows below give T cell receptor beta chains drawn from one sample of a study of OX40 agonist ivuxolimab in advanced cancers. Assay used: immunoSEQ multiplex PCR; TCRdb lists only in-frame clones, some missing. The sample contains tens of thousands of clones, around 86% of which appear only once. Here the sequenced sample was CD4+ or CD8+ T cells sorted from blood, taken in a trial of the OX40 agonist ivuxolimab. The receptors were gathered from an adult with an advanced solid tumor such as melanoma, head and neck, liver or kidney cancer. Both conserved end residues are part of each CDR3. Fields, in order: V gene, J gene, D gene, clone size, CDR3 protein, CDR3 DNA. D genes are given only for firm matches. Size tells how often a clone was seen (once, few, many) or the class of an expanded clone, and some rows leave it out.

TRBV4-3,TRBJ1-1,NA,NA,CASSQDPGNTEAFF,TGCGCCAGCAGCCAAGATCCAGGGAACACTGAAGCTTTCTTT
TRBV9,TRBJ2-3,NA,NA,CASSPGVGSTDTQYF,TGTGCCAGCAGCCCAGGGGTCGGTAGCACAGATACGCAGTATTTT
TRBV10-2,TRBJ1-1,NA,NA,CASSAGENTEAFF,TGCGCCAGCAGCGCAGGGGAGAACACTGAAGCTTTCTTT
TRBV10-3,TRBJ1-1,TRBD1,NA,CAISGGQGMNTEAFF,TGTGCCATCAGTGGGGGACAGGGGATGAACACTGAAGCTTTCTTT
TRBV5-1,TRBJ2-5,TRBD2,NA,CASSYAKRGAGETQYF,TGCGCCAGCAGCTACGCTAAGCGGGGGGCGGGAGAGACCCAGTACTTC
TRBV5-1,TRBJ1-1,TRBD1,NA,CASSLATGVNTEAFF,TGCGCCAGCAGCTTGGCCACAGGGGTGAACACTGAAGCTTTCTTT
TRBV5-5,TRBJ1-5,NA,NA,CASSPTPSSNQPQHF,TGTGCCAGCAGCCCCACGCCGAGTAGCAATCAGCCCCAGCATTTT
TRBV4-1,TRBJ1-2,NA,NA,CASSRVFGDGYTF,TGCGCCAGCAGCCGGGTTTTCGGGGATGGCTACACCTTC
TRBV20-1,TRBJ2-3,TRBD1,NA,CTPGGTDTQYF,TGCACACCAGGGGGAACAGATACGCAGTATTTT
TRBV18,TRBJ2-7,TRBD1,few,CASSPPATGLEQYF,TGTGCCAGCTCACCCCCCGCGACAGGGCTCGAGCAGTACTTC
TRBV7-2,TRBJ2-2,NA,NA,CASSLEGAGELFF,TGTGCCAGCAGCTTAGAGGGTGCCGGGGAGCTGTTTTTT
TRBV6-5,TRBJ2-5,NA,NA,CASWRARGETQYF,TGTGCCAGCTGGAGGGCTAGAGGGGAGACCCAGTACTTC
TRBV11-2,TRBJ2-3,TRBD2,NA,CASSFYSGGPRDTQYF,TGTGCCAGCAGCTTTTATAGCGGGGGCCCACGAGATACGCAGTATTTT
TRBV11-1,TRBJ2-1,TRBD1,few,CASSRDRGGNEQFF,TGTGCCAGCAGTCGGGACAGGGGAGGAAATGAGCAGTTCTTC
TRBV6-6,TRBJ2-5,TRBD1,NA,CASSKRGGYEETQYF,TGTGCCAGCAGCAAAAGAGGGGGCTACGAAGAGACCCAGTACTTC
TRBV7-9,TRBJ2-3,NA,once,CASSPDSFTDTQYF,TGTGCCAGCAGCCCAGACTCCTTCACAGATACGCAGTATTTT
TRBV5-1,TRBJ2-6,TRBD2,NA,CASSPEGLAGAISGANVLTF,TGCGCCAGCAGCCCGGAGGGACTAGCGGGGGCCATCTCTGGGGCCAACGTCCTGACTTTC
TRBV2,TRBJ2-2,NA,NA,CASRQATNTGELFF,TGTGCCTCCAGACAGGCCACGAACACCGGGGAGCTGTTTTTT
TRBV4-1,TRBJ2-7,NA,NA,CASSQERGISYEQYF,TGCGCCAGCAGCCAAGAAAGGGGGATCTCCTACGAGCAGTACTTC
TRBV7-3,TRBJ2-1,NA,NA,CASSLTKGSAEFF,TGTGCCAGCAGCTTAACGAAAGGGTCTGCTGAGTTCTTC
TRBV29-1,TRBJ2-7,NA,NA,CSADGVYEQYF,TGCAGCGCCGACGGGGTCTACGAGCAGTACTTC
TRBV5-1,TRBJ1-4,TRBD1,NA,CASRRGQGAEKLFF,TGCGCCAGCAGGCGGGGACAGGGAGCCGAAAAACTGTTTTTT
TRBV6-5,TRBJ1-4,TRBD1,NA,CASKDRDRGQKLFF,TGTGCCAGCAAGGACAGGGATCGAGGTCAAAAACTGTTTTTT
TRBV6-5,TRBJ1-2,TRBD1,NA,CASSDTGVGYTF,TGTGCCAGCAGTGATACAGGGGTTGGCTACACCTTC
TRBV7-6,TRBJ2-7,TRBD1,NA,CASSSTGNYEQYF,TGTGCCAGCAGCTCGACAGGGAACTACGAGCAGTACTTC
TRBV28,TRBJ1-2,TRBD1,NA,CASSSGQGKGGYTF,TGTGCCAGCAGTTCGGGACAGGGGAAGGGTGGCTACACCTTC
TRBV5-1,TRBJ2-7,TRBD2,NA,CASSLSPSGGIYEQYF,TGCGCCAGCAGCTTGAGTCCTAGCGGGGGGATCTACGAGCAGTACTTC
TRBV5-4,TRBJ2-1,TRBD1,NA,CASSQGQGEGEQFF,TGTGCCAGCAGCCAGGGACAGGGGGAAGGTGAGCAGTTCTTC
TRBV7-9,TRBJ1-5,TRBD1,NA,CASSLGPDRGYSNQPQHF,TGTGCCAGCAGCTTAGGCCCGGACAGGGGTTATAGCAATCAGCCCCAGCATTTT
TRBV4-1,TRBJ2-7,NA,NA,CASSQGGTLSYEQYF,TGCGCCAGCAGCCAAGGAGGGACCCTCTCCTACGAGCAGTACTTC
TRBV9,TRBJ1-2,TRBD1,few,CASSQGDGYGYTF,TGTGCCAGCAGTCAGGGGGACGGCTATGGCTACACCTTC
TRBV28,TRBJ1-2,NA,NA,CASSTTVTYGYTF,TGTGCCAGCAGTACCACAGTTACCTATGGCTACACCTTC
TRBV2,TRBJ2-2,NA,NA,CAARVLGTGELFF,TGTGCCGCGAGGGTGCTCGGCACCGGGGAGCTGTTTTTT
TRBV14,TRBJ2-3,TRBD2,NA,CASSQAFGGGSDTQYF,TGTGCCAGCAGCCAAGCCTTCGGGGGGGGCTCAGATACGCAGTATTTT
TRBV6-7,TRBJ2-4,TRBD2,NA,CASSYSRLFNSGGKKNIQYF,TGTGCCAGCAGTTACTCGAGGCTTTTCAATAGCGGGGGGAAAAAAAACATTCAGTACTTC
TRBV19,TRBJ2-3,TRBD2,NA,CASSRIAGEADTQYF,TGTGCCAGTAGTCGAATAGCGGGGGAGGCAGATACGCAGTATTTT
TRBV10-3,TRBJ2-3,TRBD2,NA,CAIRETSGGSTDTQYF,TGTGCCATCAGGGAGACTAGCGGGGGGTCCACAGATACGCAGTATTTT
TRBV30,TRBJ1-5,NA,NA,CAWRGRGNQPQHF,TGTGCCTGGAGGGGGCGCGGAAATCAGCCCCAGCATTTT
TRBV18,TRBJ2-7,TRBD1,NA,CASSPPGSGGEQYF,TGTGCCAGCTCACCACCCGGGTCAGGGGGCGAGCAGTACTTC
TRBV5-1,TRBJ2-1,TRBD2,NA,CASSLVGSGGASYNEQFF,TGCGCCAGCAGCTTGGTCGGTAGCGGGGGGGCCTCCTACAATGAGCAGTTCTTC
TRBV5-1,TRBJ1-4,TRBD1,NA,CASSSAGGRLEKLFF,TGCGCCAGCAGCTCCGCAGGGGGCAGGTTGGAAAAACTGTTTTTT
TRBV19,TRBJ1-4,NA,NA,CASSPRGTTNEKLFF,TGTGCCAGTAGTCCCCGTGGGACAACTAATGAAAAACTGTTTTTT
TRBV2,TRBJ1-2,TRBD1,few,CASGTGGHSFHTF,TGTGCCAGCGGGACAGGGGGCCACTCCTTCCACACCTTC
TRBV14,TRBJ1-1,NA,NA,CASSQMGPNTEAFF,TGTGCCAGCAGCCAGATGGGTCCCAACACTGAAGCTTTCTTT
TRBV5-1,TRBJ1-2,TRBD1,NA,CASSVDRADYGYTF,TGCGCCAGCAGCGTCGACAGGGCGGACTATGGCTACACCTTC
TRBV7-2,TRBJ1-3,NA,once,CASSSGTYLSGNTIYF,TGTGCCAGCAGCTCGGGGACTTATCTCTCTGGAAACACCATATATTTT
TRBV6-5,TRBJ1-2,NA,NA,CASSIPGRDHYGYTF,TGTGCCAGCAGTATTCCGGGACGGGATCACTATGGCTACACCTTC
TRBV11-3,TRBJ2-1,TRBD1,NA,CASSSGQGKVGEQFF,TGTGCCAGCAGCTCGGGACAGGGGAAGGTCGGTGAGCAGTTCTTC
TRBV28,TRBJ2-7,TRBD1,NA,CASTTKGGTGGDEQYF,TGTGCCAGCACGACAAAGGGGGGGACAGGGGGCGACGAGCAGTACTTC
TRBV7-3,TRBJ1-2,NA,NA,CASSLIAQYGYTF,TGTGCCAGCAGCTTAATTGCCCAATATGGCTACACCTTC
TRBV12-5,TRBJ1-2,TRBD1,NA,CASGLVLGQGSYGYTF,TGTGCTAGTGGTTTGGTTCTGGGACAGGGTAGCTATGGCTACACCTTC
TRBV7-9,TRBJ2-6,NA,NA,CASSLSYSGANVLTF,TGTGCCAGCAGCCTCAGTTACTCTGGGGCCAACGTCCTGACTTTC
TRBV5-1,TRBJ2-2,TRBD1,NA,CASSPGTGGLGELFF,TGCGCCAGCAGCCCGGGGACAGGGGGTCTTGGGGAGCTGTTTTTT
TRBV5-5,TRBJ2-1,NA,NA,CASSLAWGGGVSSYNEQFF,TGTGCCAGCAGCCTCGCATGGGGTGGCGGGGTCAGCTCCTACAATGAGCAGTTCTTC
TRBV6-1,TRBJ1-6,NA,NA,CASSEAFRGSSYNSPLHF,TGTGCCAGCAGTGAAGCCTTCCGTGGAAGCTCCTATAATTCACCCCTCCACTTT
TRBV27,TRBJ2-7,TRBD1,NA,CASSLFGQGASEQYF,TGTGCCAGCAGTTTATTCGGACAGGGGGCGAGCGAGCAGTACTTC